Sequencing of this TCR beta chain was carried out in a study of blood T cell repertoires in COVID-19. Looking at the study overall: Material from acute and convalescent COVID-19 was sourced from the United States, Italy and Spain. From T cells, B-cell-depleted T cells, or PBMCs came the material, which was cDNA or gDNA.

In the source study's methods: By means of reference gene primer amplification, nucleated cell counts were estimated. The method was immunoSEQ multiplex PCR; TCRdb's version includes in-frame clones alone and lacks a portion of them. D and trimming were read from the DNA, whereas the V and J calls and clone size are those reported in that table. The table includes about 130,000 clones, about 91% detected once. This CDR3 is built from 14 residues. Germline-derived CDR1 and CDR2 are LGHDT and YNNKEL (reference sequence). V lost 8 bases to trimming and J lost 0 bases, with 10 bases between them. J is TRBJ2-2 and V is TRBV3-1 (or the pseudogene TRBV3-2); D might be TRBD2 (6 bases). This sequence was found in a man aged 50 to 59 with acute or convalescent COVID-19. Specimen: peripheral blood. CDR3 DNA sequence: TGTGCCAGCGGGGGGAGCCCGAACACCGGGGAGCTGTTTTTT. Protein sequence: CASGGSPNTGELFF.